Listed here are 19 T cell receptor beta chains from one sample, sequenced in a study of shared clonotypes between healthy human individuals (dated by TCRdb to between 2020 and 2021). The library was generated by the immunoSEQ multiplex PCR assay. TCRdb holds this immuneACCESS table with in-frame rearrangements only. Some clones are missing; in checked studies, unresolved V genes explain under half, and the rest has no known cause. Counted in this sample were some 2,500,000 clones; 85% to 95% of them appeared once. Approximately 0.41% of the sample rests with the top ten. Sequencing input: naive CD4+ T cells from PBMCs. In light of the paper, this sample's cell subset or site label describes: CD45RA+ positively selected. These receptors came from a man between 18 and 35 years old in good health. Some clones in this sample may be carry-over from other donors' samples.

The CDR3 loop reads CASRQGETDGYTF. The CDR3 bases are TGCGCCTCCCGACAGGGGGAAACGGATGGCTACACCTTC. The chain combines TRBV5-1 with TRBJ1-2; 9 bases agree with TRBD1. CDR1 is SGHRS, CDR2 YFSETQ, per germline. There are 13 residues in the CDR3. V lost 10 bases to trimming and J lost 6 bases; unmatched junction nucleotides: 10.

Concerning this clone itself: The identical CDR3 is also encoded by other nucleotide sequences in the sample. The V and J genes are TRBV25-1 and TRBJ2-3; perhaps TRBD2 as D (5 bases). CDR3 size: 14 residues. CDR1 MGHDK and CDR2 SYGVNS come from the germline V gene. Trimming left V 9 bases short and J 0 bases short, with 13 bases between. This CDR3 reads CASSGRTSTDTQYF. The CDR3 DNA is TGTGCCAGTTCCGGACGGACTAGCACAGATACGCAGTATTTT.

The CDR3 is CASSLDSGASEKLFF. CDR3 coding DNA: TGCGCCAGCAGCTTGGATTCAGGGGCGTCTGAAAAACTGTTTTTT. The J gene is TRBJ1-4, the V gene TRBV5-1, with D possibly TRBD1 on 6 matching bases. Germline lookup yields CDR1 SGHRS and CDR2 YFSETQ. Trimming took off 0 bases at V and 7 bases at J, with 13 bases between the two ends. The CDR3 spans 15 residues.

The rearrangement uses TRBV23-1 and TRBJ2-7; D might be TRBD1 (5 bases). TRBV23-1 is treated as an ORF (open reading frame) with a function not yet certain. This CDR3 has 11 residues. With 5 bases removed from V and 7 bases from J, the gap between germline ends came to 9 bases. This chain's CDR3 is CASSRRGEQYF. Written as DNA, the CDR3 is TGCGCCAGCAGTAGAAGGGGAGAGCAGTACTTC.

This clone was seen more than once but under ten times. The chain recombines TRBV6-1 with TRBJ2-2; D is perhaps TRBD1 (5 bases). Germline CDR1 reads MNHNS; CDR2 reads SASEGT. The V end was cut by 6 bases, the J end by 4 bases, with 12 bases between. The CDR3 is 14 amino acids. The CDR3 spells CASRRTYSTGELFF. The DNA of the CDR3 is TGTGCCAGCAGGAGGACATACTCCACCGGGGAGCTGTTTTTT.

In its sample, this clone was seen once. The chain joins TRBV16 to TRBJ2-1; D is unresolved. Trimming took off 4 bases at V and 5 bases at J, with 9 bases between the two ends. CDR3 length equals 13 residues. The germline V gene encodes CDR1 KGHSY and CDR2 FQNENV. The CDR3 loop reads CASSPDLDNEQFF. In DNA, the CDR3 is TGTGCCAGCAGCCCGGACCTCGACAATGAGCAGTTCTTC.

The rearrangement links TRBV30 to TRBJ2-1, with 9 bases aligning to TRBD1. J gave up 8 bases and V 0 bases, and 8 bases lay outside the gene matches. There are 15 residues in the CDR3. Germline CDR1 and CDR2: GTSNPN and SVGIG (reference sequence). The CDR3 coding sequence is TGTGCCTGGAGTGTCCCGGGACAGGGTAGGTATGAGCAGTTCTTC. Residues: CAWSVPGQGRYEQFF.

About this clone itself: In the same sample, other DNA sequences code for this CDR3. The V and J genes are TRBV2 and TRBJ1-2; 7 bases fit TRBD1. The ends lost 4 bases at V and 8 bases at J; junction bases unmatched: 4. The CDR3 spans 12 residues. Germline V gene sequence: CDR1 SNHLY, CDR2 FYNNEI. The CDR3, as DNA: TGTGCCAGCAGTGGACAGGGCAGAGGCTACACCTTC. It is translated as CASSGQGRGYTF.

J is TRBJ2-3 and V is TRBV18; D perhaps matches TRBD1 (7 bases). V was cut by 2 bases and J by 4 bases, with 13 bases left in between. Looked up from germline, CDR1 is KGHSH and CDR2 is LQKENI. The CDR3 covers 15 residues. The CDR3 spells CASSPSQGEADTQYF. The CDR3 region has the DNA TGTGCCAGCTCACCAAGTCAGGGGGAGGCAGATACGCAGTATTTT.

Details on this clone: One junction end disagrees with the germline gene, perhaps due to a read error. V is TRBV2 and J is TRBJ2-7, with TRBD1 identical over 10 bases. The CDR3 sequence is 13 residues long. Per germline, CDR1 SNHLY and CDR2 FYNNEI. The CDR3 bases are TGTGCCAGCAGTGAAACTCCCTCGGGACAGGGGACCTTC. Translation gives CASSETPSGQGTF. The full variable domain, rest sourced from reference TRBV2 and TRBJ2-7, is EPEVTQTPSHQVTQMGQEVILRCVPISNHLYFYWYRQILGQKVEFLVSFYNNEISEKSEIFDDQFSVERPDGSNFTLKIRSTKLEDSAMYFCASSETPSGQGTFGPGTRLTVT.

The chain has TRBV19 and TRBJ1-3; TRBD1 agrees at 9 bases. There are 15 residues in the CDR3. From germline, CDR1 is LNHDA and CDR2 SQIVND (reference sequence). V was pared by 6 bases and J by 3 bases, with 6 bases of the junction left unmatched. The CDR3 region has the DNA TGTGCCAGTAGCTTTACAGGGGGCTTTGGAAACACCATATATTTT. It is translated as CASSFTGGFGNTIYF.

This chain joins TRBV7-2 and TRBJ2-5, with unresolved D. The CDR3 extends over 12 amino acids. Trimming removed 5 bases at V and 4 bases at J, with 8 bases between. Germline V CDR1 and CDR2: SGHTA, FQGNSA. The CDR3 loop reads CASSRIGETQYF. In DNA, the CDR3 is TGTGCCAGCAGCCGAATCGGAGAGACCCAGTACTTC.

This clone came up a few times. V gene TRBV5-4 combines with J gene TRBJ1-4, with D maybe TRBD1 (6 bases). Germline CDR1 and CDR2: SGHNT and YYREEE (reference sequence). This CDR3 region has 14 residues. Trimming stripped 0 bases from V and 8 bases from J, with 11 bases between. CDR3 nucleotides: TGTGCCAGCAGCTTGGCAGGGGCCGGAGAAAAACTGTTTTTT. It is translated as CASSLAGAGEKLFF. Supplemented by reference TRBV5-4 and TRBJ1-4, the full variable domain reads ETGVTQSPTHLIKTRGQQVTLRCSSQSGHNTVSWYQQALGQGPQFIFQYYREEENGRGNFPPRFSGLQFPNYSSELNVNALELDDSALYLCASSLAGAGEKLFFGSGTQLSVL.

This chain joins TRBV5-5 and TRBJ2-1; 8 bases match TRBD2. The germline V gene has CDR1 SGHKS and CDR2 YYEKEE (reference sequence). This CDR3 is 15 amino acids long. V lost 2 bases to trimming and J lost 5 bases; unmatched junction nucleotides: 6. The CDR3 coding sequence is TGTGCCAGCAGCTTTTTGTCTAGCGGGCACAATGAGCAGTTCTTC. Translated: CASSFLSSGHNEQFF.

V usage is TRBV5-1 and J usage is TRBJ1-3; D perhaps matches TRBD1 (5 bases). The V end was cut by 0 bases, the J end by 2 bases, with 9 bases between. The CDR3 is 15 amino acids. From germline, CDR1 is SGHRS and CDR2 YFSETQ. The CDR3 DNA sequence: TGCGCCAGCAGCTTGGGAGGGGTAACTGGAAACACCATATATTTT. Its protein product is CASSLGGVTGNTIYF.

V gene TRBV28 combines with J gene TRBJ2-1; 8 nucleotides agree with TRBD2. This CDR3 has 15 residues. The V gene end was trimmed by 2 bases and the J gene end by 8 bases; junction bases not matched to a gene: 8. Germline assignment: CDR1 MDHEN and CDR2 SYDVKM. Written as DNA, the CDR3 is TGTGCCAGCAGTTTAACTAGCGGATGGGCCCATGAGCAGTTCTTC. This gives the protein CASSLTSGWAHEQFF.

This chain connects TRBV6-1 to TRBJ1-1, with TRBD1 as a possible D gene (6 bases). The CDR3 is 12 residues long. V gave up 8 bases and J gave up 4 bases, with 11 bases separating them. Germline V gene lookup returns CDR1 MNHNS and CDR2 SASEGT. CDR3 sequence reads: CASQPGVTEAFF. CDR3 in DNA: TGTGCCAGCCAGCCAGGGGTCACTGAAGCTTTCTTT.

The V and J genes are TRBV28 and TRBJ1-4; 8 bases agree with TRBD1. Trimming removed 10 bases from V and 0 bases from J; junction bases left unmatched: 10. The CDR3 sequence is 16 residues long. Germline V gene lookup returns CDR1 MDHEN and CDR2 SYDVKM. The CDR3 loop is CAILGTGGATNEKLFF. CDR3 coding DNA: TGTGCCATCCTAGGAACAGGGGGTGCAACTAATGAAAAACTGTTTTTT.

The chain uses TRBV28 and TRBJ2-2; D not resolved. CDR1 is MDHEN, CDR2 SYDVKM, per germline. CDR3 length: 13 amino acids. V lost 6 bases to trimming and J lost 0 bases, with 5 bases between them. The CDR3 sequence is CASRETNTGELFF. CDR3 coding DNA: TGTGCCAGCAGGGAGACGAACACCGGGGAGCTGTTTTTT.